This paragraph covers one T cell receptor beta chain sequence. Its antigen is currently unknown. The method was immunoSEQ multiplex PCR; TCRdb's version includes in-frame clones alone and lacks a portion of them. The sample yields some 150,000 clones, roughly 91% seen once. The sample comes from a study of T cell responses to AZD1222 COVID-19 vaccine. Regarding the study as a whole: AZD1222 recipients seropositive at baseline numbered only six or seven. Nearly half of spike-specific TCRs reportedly target variant regions that are unmutated in the B.1.351 and B.1.1.7 variants. Repertoire sampling happened only post peak T cell response.

V shed 4 bases and J 3 bases; nucleotides not matched to a gene: 4. Germline V gene sequence: CDR1 SGHRS, CDR2 YFSETQ. The CDR3 loop spans 15 amino acids. The material was peripheral blood, obtained on day 0 of AZD1222 vaccination. The source of this sequence is an adult in good health. J is TRBJ2-1 and V is TRBV5-1; 10 nucleotides line up with TRBD2. The CDR3 reads CASSKGLADYNEQFF. The CDR3 nucleotides are TGCGCCAGCAGCAAAGGACTAGCGGACTACAATGAGCAGTTCTTC.